Described below is a single TCR beta chain sequence and its context. The CDR3 has 14 residues. Germline values: CDR1 LGHNT, CDR2 FRNRAP. V shed 7 bases and J 10 bases; nucleotides not matched to a gene: 6. The source of the sample is a study of blood T cell repertoires in COVID-19. Original processing methods: For nucleated cells, counts were estimated from reference gene primer amplification. Assay: immunoSEQ multiplex PCR; the TCRdb copy retains only in-frame clones and omits some. V and J calls and clone size are as listed in that table; D and trimming were resolved from the DNA. The sample contains just over 150,000 clones, 88% of which appear only once.

The sequenced material came from PBMCs or T cells enriched from blood (not recorded which). This chain connects TRBV12-5 to TRBJ2-1, with 14 bases that match TRBD2. This receptor was taken from a woman between 50 and 59 years old who had recovered from COVID-19. DNA for the CDR3: TGTGCTAGTGCCGGGACTAGCGGGGGCGGCGAGCAGTTCTTC. Its translation: CASAGTSGGGEQFF.